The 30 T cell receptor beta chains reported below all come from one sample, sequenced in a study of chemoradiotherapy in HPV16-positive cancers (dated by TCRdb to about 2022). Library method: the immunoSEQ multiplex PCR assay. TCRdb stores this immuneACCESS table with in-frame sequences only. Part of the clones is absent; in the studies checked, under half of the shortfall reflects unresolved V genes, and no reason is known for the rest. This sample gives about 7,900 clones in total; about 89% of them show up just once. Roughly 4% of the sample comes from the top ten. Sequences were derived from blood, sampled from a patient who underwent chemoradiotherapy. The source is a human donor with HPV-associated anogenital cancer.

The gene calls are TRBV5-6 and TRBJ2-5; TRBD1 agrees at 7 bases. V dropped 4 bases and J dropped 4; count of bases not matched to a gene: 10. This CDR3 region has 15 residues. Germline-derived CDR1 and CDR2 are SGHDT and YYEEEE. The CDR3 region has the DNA TGTGCCAGCAGCACCAAGACAGGGCTAGGAGAGACCCAGTACTTC. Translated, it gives CASSTKTGLGETQYF.

Here the CDR3 DNA reads TGCGCCAGCAGTGAGCTTCCCGGTCGGACACCCCACGAAAGGTTTTTTGAGCCCCAGCATTTT. This translates into CASSELPGRTPHERFFEPQHF. V is TRBV10-2 and J is TRBJ1-5; D possibly corresponds to TRBD1 (5 bases). Germline V gives CDR1 WSHSY, CDR2 SAAADI. Trimming removed 2 bases at V and 8 bases at J, with 34 bases between. The CDR3 contains 21 residues.

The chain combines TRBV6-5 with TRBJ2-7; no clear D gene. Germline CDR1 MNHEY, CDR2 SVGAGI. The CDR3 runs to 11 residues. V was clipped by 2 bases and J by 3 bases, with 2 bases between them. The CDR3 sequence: CASSYLYEQYF. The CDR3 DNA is TGTGCCAGCAGTTACCTCTACGAGCAGTACTTC.

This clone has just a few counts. DNA of the CDR3: TGTGCCAGCAGCTTAGTTGGGGTGTTGCACGAGCAGTACTTC. Translation gives CASSLVGVLHEQYF. The chain recombines TRBV7-9 with TRBJ2-7; no firm D call. CDR1 is SEHNR, CDR2 FQNEAQ, per germline (reference sequence). The CDR3 consists of 14 residues. Trimming cost V 1 base and J 5 bases, with 12 bases left between them. Full variable domain (missing parts from reference TRBV7-9 and TRBJ2-7): DTGVSQNPRHKITKRGQNVTFRCDPISEHNRLYWYRQTLGQGPEFLTYFQNEAQLEKSRLLSDRFSAERPKGSFSTLEIQRTEQGDSAMYLCASSLVGVLHEQYFGPGTRLTVT.

CDR3 loop: CASSYQYRLQSRANVLTF. CDR3 coding DNA: TGTGCCAGCAGTTATCAATATCGGCTACAAAGTCGGGCCAACGTCCTGACTTTC. This chain joins TRBV27 and TRBJ2-6; D call uncertain. The CDR3 is 18 amino acids. V lost 4 bases, J lost 5 bases, and 21 bases lay in between. The germline gives CDR1 MNHEY, CDR2 SMNVEV (reference sequence).

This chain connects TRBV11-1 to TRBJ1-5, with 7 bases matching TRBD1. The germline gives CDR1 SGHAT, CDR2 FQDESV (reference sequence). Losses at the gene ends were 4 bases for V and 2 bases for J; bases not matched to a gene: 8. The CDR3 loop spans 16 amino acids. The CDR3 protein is CASSSPTGVGNQPQHF. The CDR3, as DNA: TGTGCCAGCAGCTCCCCCACAGGGGTAGGCAATCAGCCCCAGCATTTT.

The DNA of the CDR3 is TGTGCCAGCTCACCGGACGACAGATCCTACGAGCAGTACTTC. This sequence encodes CASSPDDRSYEQYF. V gene TRBV18 combines with J gene TRBJ2-7, with D possibly matching TRBD1 (5 bases). Germline V gives CDR1 KGHSH, CDR2 LQKENI. This CDR3 has 14 residues. Trimming pared 3 bases from V and 1 base from J, leaving 10 bases between.

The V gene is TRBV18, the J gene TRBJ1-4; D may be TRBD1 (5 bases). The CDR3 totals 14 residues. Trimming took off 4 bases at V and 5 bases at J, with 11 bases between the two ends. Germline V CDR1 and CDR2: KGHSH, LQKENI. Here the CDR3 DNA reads TGTGCCAGCTCACTTGGGGGAGAAAATGAAAAACTGTTTTTT. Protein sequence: CASSLGGENEKLFF.

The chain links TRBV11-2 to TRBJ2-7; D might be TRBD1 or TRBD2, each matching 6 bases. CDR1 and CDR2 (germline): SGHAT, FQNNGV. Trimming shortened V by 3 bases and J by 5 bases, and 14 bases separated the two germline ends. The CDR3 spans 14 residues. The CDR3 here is CASSFRRGTDEQYF. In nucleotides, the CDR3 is TGTGCCAGCAGCTTTCGGAGGGGGACCGACGAGCAGTACTTC. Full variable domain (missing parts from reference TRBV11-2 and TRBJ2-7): EAGVAQSPRYKIIEKRQSVAFWCNPISGHATLYWYQQILGQGPKLLIQFQNNGVVDDSQLPKDRFSAERLKGVDSTLKIQPAKLEDSAVYLCASSFRRGTDEQYFGPGTRLTVT.

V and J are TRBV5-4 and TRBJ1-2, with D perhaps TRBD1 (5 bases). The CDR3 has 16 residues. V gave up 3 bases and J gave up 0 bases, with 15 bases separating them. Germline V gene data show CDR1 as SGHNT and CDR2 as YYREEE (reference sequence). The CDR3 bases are TGTGCCAGCAGCTCTCCGGGGGACCGAGCTAACTATGGCTACACCTTC. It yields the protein CASSSPGDRANYGYTF.

CDR3 amino acids: CAWERSSYEQYF. CDR3 bases: TGTGCCTGGGAAAGGAGCTCCTACGAGCAGTACTTC. The chain recombines TRBV30 with TRBJ2-7; D is ambiguous. CDR3 length: 12 amino acids. V gave up 5 bases and J gave up 0 bases, with 8 bases separating them. Germline CDR1 and CDR2: GTSNPN and SVGIG (reference sequence). Supplemented by reference TRBV30 and TRBJ2-7, the full variable domain reads SQTIHQWPATLVQPVGSPLSLECTVEGTSNPNLYWYRQAAGRGLQLLFYSVGIGQISSEVPQNLSASRPQDRQFILSSKKLLLSDSGFYLCAWERSSYEQYFGPGTRLTVT.

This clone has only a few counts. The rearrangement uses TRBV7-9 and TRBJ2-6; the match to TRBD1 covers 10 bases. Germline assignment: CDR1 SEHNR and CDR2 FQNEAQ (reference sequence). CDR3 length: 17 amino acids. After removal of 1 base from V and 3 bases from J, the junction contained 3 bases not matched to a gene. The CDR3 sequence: CASSLETGGFGANVLTF. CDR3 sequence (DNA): TGTGCCAGCAGCTTAGAGACAGGGGGCTTTGGGGCCAACGTCCTGACTTTC.

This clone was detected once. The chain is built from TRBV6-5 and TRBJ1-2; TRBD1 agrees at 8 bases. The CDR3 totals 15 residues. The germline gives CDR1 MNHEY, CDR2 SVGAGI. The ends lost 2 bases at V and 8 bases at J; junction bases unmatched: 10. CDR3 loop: CASSYQAGGREGYTF. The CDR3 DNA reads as TGTGCCAGCAGTTACCAGGCAGGGGGCAGAGAGGGCTACACCTTC.

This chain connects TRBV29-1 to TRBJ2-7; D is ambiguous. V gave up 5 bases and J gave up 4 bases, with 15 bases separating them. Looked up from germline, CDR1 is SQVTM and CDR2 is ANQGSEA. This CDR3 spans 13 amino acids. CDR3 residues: CSVLGRTTYEQYF. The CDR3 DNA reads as TGCAGCGTTTTAGGGCGGACCACGTACGAGCAGTACTTC.

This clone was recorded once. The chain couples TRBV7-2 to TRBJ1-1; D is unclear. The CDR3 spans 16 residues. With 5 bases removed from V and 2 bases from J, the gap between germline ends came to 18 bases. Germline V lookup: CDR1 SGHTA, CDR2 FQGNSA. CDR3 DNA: TGTGCCAGCAGCCCCCACATAGGGAATGGAAACACTGAAGCTTTCTTT. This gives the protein CASSPHIGNGNTEAFF. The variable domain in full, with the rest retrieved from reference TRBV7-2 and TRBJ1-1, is GAGVSQSPSNKVTEKGKDVELRCDPISGHTALYWYRQSLGQGLEFLIYFQGNSAPDKSGLPSDRFSAERTGGSVSTLTIQRTQQEDSAVYLCASSPHIGNGNTEAFFGQGTRLTVV.

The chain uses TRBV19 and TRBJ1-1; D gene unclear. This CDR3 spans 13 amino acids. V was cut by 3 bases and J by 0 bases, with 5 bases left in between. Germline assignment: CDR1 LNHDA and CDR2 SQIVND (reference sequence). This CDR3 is CASSMRLNTEAFF. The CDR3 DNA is TGTGCCAGTAGTATGAGGCTGAACACTGAAGCTTTCTTT.

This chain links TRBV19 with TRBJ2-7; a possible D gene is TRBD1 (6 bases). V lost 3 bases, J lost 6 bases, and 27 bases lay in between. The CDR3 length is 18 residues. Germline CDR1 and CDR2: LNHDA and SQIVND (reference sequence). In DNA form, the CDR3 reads TGTGCCAGTAGTATTGGGGCTGGGTCGACCGGGACACTTCGCGAGCAGTACTTC. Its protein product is CASSIGAGSTGTLREQYF.

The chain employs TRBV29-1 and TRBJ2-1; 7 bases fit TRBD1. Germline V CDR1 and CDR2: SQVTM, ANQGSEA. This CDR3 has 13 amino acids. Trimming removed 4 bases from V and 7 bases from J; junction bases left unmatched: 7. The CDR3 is CSVGRTGRNEQFF. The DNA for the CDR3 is TGCAGCGTTGGAAGGACAGGCAGGAATGAGCAGTTCTTC.

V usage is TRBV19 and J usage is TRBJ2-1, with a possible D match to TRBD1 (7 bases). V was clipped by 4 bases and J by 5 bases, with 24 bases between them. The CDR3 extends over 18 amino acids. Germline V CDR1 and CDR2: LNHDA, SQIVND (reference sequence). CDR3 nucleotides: TGTGCCAGTAGTAACACGAGACCAGGGGGGCTTTACCACAATGAGCAGTTCTTC. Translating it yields CASSNTRPGGLYHNEQFF.

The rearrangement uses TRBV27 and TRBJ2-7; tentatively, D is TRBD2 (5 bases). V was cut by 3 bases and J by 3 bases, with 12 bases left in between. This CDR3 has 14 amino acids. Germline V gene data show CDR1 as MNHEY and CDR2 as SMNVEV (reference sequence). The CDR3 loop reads CASSFFSGNYEQYF. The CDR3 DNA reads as TGTGCCAGCAGTTTTTTCTCGGGAAACTACGAGCAGTACTTC.

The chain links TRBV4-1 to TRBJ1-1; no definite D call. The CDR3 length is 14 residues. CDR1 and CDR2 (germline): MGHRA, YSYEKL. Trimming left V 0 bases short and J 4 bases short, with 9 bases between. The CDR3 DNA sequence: TGCGCCAGCAGCCAAGAGGTCAGAGGCACTGAAGCTTTCTTT. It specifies CASSQEVRGTEAFF.

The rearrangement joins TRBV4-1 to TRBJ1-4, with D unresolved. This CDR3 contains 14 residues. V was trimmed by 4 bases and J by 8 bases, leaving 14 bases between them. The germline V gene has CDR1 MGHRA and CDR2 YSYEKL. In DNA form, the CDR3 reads TGCGCCAGCAGCCCCGAGGGCGGGTGGGAAAAACTGTTTTTT. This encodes CASSPEGGWEKLFF.

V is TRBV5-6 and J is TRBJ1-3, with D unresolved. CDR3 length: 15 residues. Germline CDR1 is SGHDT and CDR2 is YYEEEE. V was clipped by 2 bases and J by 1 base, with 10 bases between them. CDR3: CASSLILGSGNTIYF. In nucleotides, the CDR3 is TGTGCCAGCAGCTTAATCCTGGGTTCTGGAAACACCATATATTTT.

This chain's CDR3 is CASTPSGGGGNIQYF. In DNA, the CDR3 is TGTGCCAGTACCCCCAGCGGGGGCGGGGGAAACATTCAGTACTTC. The chain uses TRBV19 and TRBJ2-4; TRBD2 matches 8 bases. Per germline, CDR1 LNHDA and CDR2 SQIVND (reference sequence). With 7 bases clipped from V and 6 bases from J, the junction kept 11 bases outside the gene matches. The CDR3 extends over 15 amino acids.

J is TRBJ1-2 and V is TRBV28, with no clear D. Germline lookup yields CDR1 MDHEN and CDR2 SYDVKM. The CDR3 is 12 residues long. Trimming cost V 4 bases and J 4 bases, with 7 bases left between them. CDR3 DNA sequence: TGTGCCAGCAGTTCCCCTCCCTATGGCTACACCTTC. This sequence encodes CASSSPPYGYTF.

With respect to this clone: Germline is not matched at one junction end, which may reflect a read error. The CDR3 DNA follows: TGTGCTAGCAGCTTAGATCAGGGCACTGAGCAGTTCTTC. Translated, it gives CASSLDQGTEQFF. This sequence joins TRBV7-7 and TRBJ2-1, with D tentatively TRBD1 (5 bases). Looked up from germline, CDR1 is SSHAT and CDR2 is FNYEAQ (reference sequence). This CDR3 is 13 amino acids long.

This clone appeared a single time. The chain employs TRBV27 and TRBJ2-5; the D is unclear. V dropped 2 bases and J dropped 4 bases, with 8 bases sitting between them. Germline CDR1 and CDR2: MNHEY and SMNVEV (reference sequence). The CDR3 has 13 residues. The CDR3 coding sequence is TGTGCCAGCAGTTTACGGGTTTCAGAGACCCAGTACTTC. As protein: CASSLRVSETQYF.

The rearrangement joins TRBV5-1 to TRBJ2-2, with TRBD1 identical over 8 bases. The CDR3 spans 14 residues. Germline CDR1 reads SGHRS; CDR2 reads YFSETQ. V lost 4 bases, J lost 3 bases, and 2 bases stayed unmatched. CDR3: CASSETGDTGELFF. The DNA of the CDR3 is TGCGCCAGCAGCGAGACAGGGGACACCGGGGAGCTGTTTTTT.

This CDR3 is CASSSRTEKLFF. The CDR3 DNA sequence: TGTGCCAGTAGTTCCAGGACAGAGAAACTGTTTTTT. The chain employs TRBV19 and TRBJ1-4, with a tentative D call TRBD1 (6 bases). Germline V CDR1 and CDR2: LNHDA, SQIVND (reference sequence). The V gene lost 5 bases and the J gene lost 11 bases, with 12 bases spanning the gap. This CDR3 has 12 residues.

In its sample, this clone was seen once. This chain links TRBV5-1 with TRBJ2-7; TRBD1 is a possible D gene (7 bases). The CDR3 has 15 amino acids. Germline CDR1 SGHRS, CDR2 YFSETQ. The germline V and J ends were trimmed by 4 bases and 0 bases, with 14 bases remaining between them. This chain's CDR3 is CASSPGGTDSYEQYF. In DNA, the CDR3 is TGCGCCAGCAGCCCCGGCGGGACAGACTCCTACGAGCAGTACTTC.